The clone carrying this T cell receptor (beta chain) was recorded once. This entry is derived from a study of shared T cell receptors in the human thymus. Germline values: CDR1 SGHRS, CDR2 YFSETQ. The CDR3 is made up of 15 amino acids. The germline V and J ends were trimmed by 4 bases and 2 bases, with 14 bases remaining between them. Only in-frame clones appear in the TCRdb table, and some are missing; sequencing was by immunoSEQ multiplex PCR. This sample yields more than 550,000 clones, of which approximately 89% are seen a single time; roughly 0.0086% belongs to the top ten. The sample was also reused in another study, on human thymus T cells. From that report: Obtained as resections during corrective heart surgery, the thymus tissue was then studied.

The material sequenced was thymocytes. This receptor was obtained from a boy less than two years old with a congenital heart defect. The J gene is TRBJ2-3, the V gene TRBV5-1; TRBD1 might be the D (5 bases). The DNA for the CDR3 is TGCGCCAGCAGCCCTGCAAGGACAATCACAGATACGCAGTATTTT. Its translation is CASSPARTITDTQYF.